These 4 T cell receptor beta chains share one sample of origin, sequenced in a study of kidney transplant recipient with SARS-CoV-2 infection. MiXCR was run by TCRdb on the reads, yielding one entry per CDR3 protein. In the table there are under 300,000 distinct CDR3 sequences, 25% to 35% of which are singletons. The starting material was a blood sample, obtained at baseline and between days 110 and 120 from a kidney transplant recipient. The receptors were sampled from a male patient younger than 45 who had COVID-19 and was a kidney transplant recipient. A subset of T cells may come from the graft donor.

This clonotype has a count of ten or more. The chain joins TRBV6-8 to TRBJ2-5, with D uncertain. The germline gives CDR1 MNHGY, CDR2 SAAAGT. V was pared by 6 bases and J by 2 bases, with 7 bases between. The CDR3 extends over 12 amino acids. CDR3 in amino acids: CASRLQQETQYF. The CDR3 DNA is TGTGCCAGCAGACTCCAGCAAGAGACCCAGTACTTC.

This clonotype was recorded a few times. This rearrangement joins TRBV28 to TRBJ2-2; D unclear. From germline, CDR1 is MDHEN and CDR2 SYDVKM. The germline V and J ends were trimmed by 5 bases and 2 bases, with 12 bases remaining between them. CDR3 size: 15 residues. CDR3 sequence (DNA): TGTGCCAGCAGTATTTTATTTGAAAACACCGGGGAGCTGTTTTTT. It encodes CASSILFENTGELFF.

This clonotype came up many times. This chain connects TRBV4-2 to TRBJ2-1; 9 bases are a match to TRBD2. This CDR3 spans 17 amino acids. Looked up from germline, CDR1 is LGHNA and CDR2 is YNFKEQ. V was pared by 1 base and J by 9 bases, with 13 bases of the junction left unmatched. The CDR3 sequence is CASSQALRAGGAGEQFF. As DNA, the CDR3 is TGTGCCAGCAGCCAAGCCTTAAGAGCGGGAGGAGCTGGTGAGCAGTTCTTC.

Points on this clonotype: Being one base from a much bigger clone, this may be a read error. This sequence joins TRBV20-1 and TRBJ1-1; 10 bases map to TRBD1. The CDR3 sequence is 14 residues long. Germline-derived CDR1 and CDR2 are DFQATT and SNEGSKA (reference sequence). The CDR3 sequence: CSAIPGQGNTETFF. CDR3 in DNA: TGCAGTGCTATACCGGGACAGGGGAACACTGAAACTTTCTTT.